The 25 T cell receptor beta chains reported below all come from one sample, sequenced in a study of blood T cell repertoires in COVID-19. Libraries were prepared by immunoSEQ multiplex PCR; TCRdb keeps only in-frame clonotypes and omits some of them. The table lists 23,000 or so clones, 89% of them singletons, with roughly 29% in the top ten. The material sequenced was peripheral blood. The receptors come from a woman between 65 and 79 years old with active COVID-19.

The V and J genes are TRBV18 and TRBJ2-7; no clear D gene. The CDR3 extends over 16 amino acids. Between the trimmed V and J ends, which lost 2 bases and 0 bases, there was a span of 14 bases. CDR1 and CDR2 from the germline V gene are KGHSH and LQKENI. The CDR3 sequence: CASSPSEVIRSYEQYF. Written as DNA, the CDR3 is TGTGCCAGCTCACCATCCGAGGTGATACGCTCCTACGAGCAGTACTTC.

This clone was found once. The chain combines TRBV7-2 with TRBJ2-2; 7 bases align to TRBD2. The CDR3 runs to 16 residues. V shed 0 bases, J shed 1 base, and the junction held 2 bases outside the gene matches. Germline V CDR1 and CDR2: SGHTA, FQGNSA. For the CDR3, the DNA is TGTGCCAGCAGCTTAGCTGGCGGGGGGAACACCGGGGAGCTGTTTTTT. This translates into CASSLAGGGNTGELFF. The whole variable domain, remainder taken from reference TRBV7-2 and TRBJ2-2, is GAGVSQSPSNKVTEKGKDVELRCDPISGHTALYWYRQSLGQGLEFLIYFQGNSAPDKSGLPSDRFSAERTGGSVSTLTIQRTQQEDSAVYLCASSLAGGGNTGELFFGEGSRLTVL.

This clone was recorded only once. J is TRBJ1-2 and V is TRBV5-1; 11 bases align to TRBD1. V trimming: 4 bases; J trimming: 9 bases; junction bases outside the gene matches: 5. Germline CDR1 is SGHRS and CDR2 is YFSETQ. The CDR3 length is 13 residues. CDR3 DNA: TGCGCCAGCAGCATAGGACAGGGGGCTAGCTACACCTTC. It is translated as CASSIGQGASYTF. Combining the CDR3 with reference TRBV5-1 and TRBJ1-2 gives the whole variable domain KAGVTQTPRYLIKTRGQQVTLSCSPISGHRSVSWYQQTPGQGLQFLFEYFSETQRNKGNFPGRFSGRQFSNSRSEMNVSTLELGDSALYLCASSIGQGASYTFGSGTRLTVV.

J is TRBJ2-3 and V is TRBV5-4; 12 bases are shared with TRBD2. V lost 4 bases, J lost 3 bases, and 9 bases stayed unmatched. The CDR3 is 17 residues long. Germline assignment: CDR1 SGHNT and CDR2 YYREEE (reference sequence). The CDR3 DNA follows: TGTGCCAGCAGCACCCGACTAGCGGGGGATTGGACAGATACGCAGTATTTT. It codes for CASSTRLAGDWTDTQYF.

The gene calls are TRBV7-8 and TRBJ2-3; possible D gene TRBD1, 6 bases. With 2 bases removed from V and 1 base from J, the gap between germline ends came to 13 bases. This CDR3 region has 16 residues. Germline V gives CDR1 SGHVS, CDR2 FQNEAQ. DNA for the CDR3: TGTGCCAGCAGCTTATTGGACAGAGTGGGCACAGATACGCAGTATTTT. As protein: CASSLLDRVGTDTQYF.

This clone was recorded only once. This chain uses TRBV5-6 with TRBJ1-4; TRBD1 agrees at 7 bases. J was trimmed by 8 bases and V by 0 bases; bases with no gene match: 4. The CDR3 sequence is 14 residues long. The V gene's germline CDR1 is SGHDT and CDR2 YYEEEE. The CDR3 DNA follows: TGTGCCAGCAGCTTGGGACAGGGCGAAGAAAAACTGTTTTTT. Amino acids: CASSLGQGEEKLFF.

The chain couples TRBV14 to TRBJ2-2; D remains unclear. The V end lost 1 base, the J end lost 6 bases, and 12 bases lay between the germline ends. This CDR3 is 15 amino acids long. Germline V gene lookup returns CDR1 SGHDN and CDR2 FVKESK. The CDR3 sequence: CASSQVKGGAGELFF. CDR3 nucleotides: TGTGCCAGCAGCCAAGTAAAAGGTGGAGCCGGGGAGCTGTTTTTT.

The V call is TRBV11-2, the J call TRBJ2-7; 8 nucleotides line up with TRBD2. The CDR3 contains 15 residues. Germline V gene sequence: CDR1 SGHAT, CDR2 FQNNGV. V gave up 5 bases and J gave up 6 bases; unmatched junction bases: 12. For the CDR3, the DNA is TGTGCCAGCAGCCCCCTAGCGGGCGTCCAGGGCGAGCAGTACTTC. This translates into CASSPLAGVQGEQYF.

J is TRBJ2-5 and V is TRBV6-5, with 9 bases identical to TRBD1. V gave up 5 bases and J gave up 1 base; unmatched junction bases: 5. This CDR3 contains 15 residues. Germline loops: CDR1 MNHEY, CDR2 SVGAGI. The CDR3 bases are TGTGCCAGCAGTCAGGACAGGGGCCCCCAAGAGACCCAGTACTTC. Protein sequence: CASSQDRGPQETQYF.

J is TRBJ2-2 and V is TRBV7-2; D not resolved. Germline V gene data show CDR1 as SGHTA and CDR2 as FQGNSA. V dropped 2 bases and J dropped 6 bases, with 10 bases sitting between them. CDR3 length: 14 amino acids. CDR3 coding DNA: TGTGCCAGCAGCTTAATCCGGGTACCCGGGGAGCTGTTTTTT. Translated: CASSLIRVPGELFF.

This chain uses TRBV4-3 with TRBJ1-2, with 12 bases identical to TRBD1. V shed 4 bases and J 8 bases; nucleotides not matched to a gene: 17. CDR3 length: 18 amino acids. Germline V gives CDR1 LGHNA, CDR2 YSLEER. CDR3 nucleotide sequence: TGCGCCAGCAGCCCGAAGAGGGGACAGGGGGCAACGAGAGAAGGCTACACCTTC. Amino acid sequence: CASSPKRGQGATREGYTF.

This chain joins TRBV5-4 and TRBJ2-1, with 8 bases identical to TRBD2. Trimming removed 4 bases from V and 5 bases from J; junction bases left unmatched: 20. In germline, CDR1 is SGHNT, CDR2 YYREEE (reference sequence). The CDR3 has 19 amino acids. The CDR3 region is CASSLIGGAVSGTNNEQFF. The CDR3 bases are TGTGCCAGCAGCCTCATCGGGGGGGCCGTCTCTGGAACTAACAATGAGCAGTTCTTC.

The chain joins TRBV30 to TRBJ1-3; D call uncertain. Germline CDR1 GTSNPN, CDR2 SVGIG (reference sequence). Between the trimmed V and J ends, which lost 0 bases and 2 bases, there was a span of 11 bases. There are 15 residues in the CDR3. This CDR3 reads CAWSVGLLAGNTIYF. Here the CDR3 DNA reads TGTGCCTGGAGTGTAGGTCTACTAGCTGGAAACACCATATATTTT.

V is TRBV7-3 and J is TRBJ2-2; D is unresolved. The CDR3 contains 12 residues. Per germline, CDR1 SGHTA and CDR2 FQGTGA. V was trimmed by 5 bases and J by 2 bases, leaving 3 bases between them. The CDR3 here is CASSHNTGELFF. CDR3 bases: TGTGCCAGCAGCCATAACACCGGGGAGCTGTTTTTT. Together with reference TRBV7-3 and TRBJ2-2, the CDR3 gives the full variable domain: GAGVSQTPSNKVTEKGKYVELRCDPISGHTALYWYRQSLGQGPEFLIYFQGTGAADDSGLPNDRFFAVRPEGSVSTLKIQRTERGDSAVYLCASSHNTGELFFGEGSRLTVL.

J is TRBJ1-2 and V is TRBV6-1, with D maybe TRBD1 (6 bases). With 2 bases removed from V and 8 bases from J, the gap between germline ends came to 21 bases. There are 16 residues in the CDR3. Germline loops: CDR1 MNHNS, CDR2 SASEGT. CDR3 DNA: TGTGCCAGCAGTGAACTTGGGGTCGCAGGGGCGGACGGCTACACCTTC. It is translated as CASSELGVAGADGYTF.

Only one count was recorded for this clone. The rearrangement links TRBV9 to TRBJ2-3; D may be TRBD1 (6 bases). The CDR3 loop spans 14 amino acids. Germline V gives CDR1 SGDLS, CDR2 YYNGEE. The V gene lost 2 bases and the J gene lost 3 bases, with 10 bases spanning the gap. DNA of the CDR3: TGTGCCAGCAGCGTGGGACACGGTACAGATACGCAGTATTTT. Protein product: CASSVGHGTDTQYF.

This chain joins TRBV7-8 and TRBJ2-7; 8 bases align to TRBD1. CDR3 length: 14 residues. Germline CDR1 is SGHVS and CDR2 is FQNEAQ. With 6 bases clipped from V and 2 bases from J, the junction kept 6 bases outside the gene matches. This chain's CDR3 is CASRERQGPYEQYF. CDR3 DNA: TGTGCCAGCAGGGAAAGACAGGGGCCCTACGAGCAGTACTTC.

The chain is built from TRBV2 and TRBJ1-2, with D perhaps matching TRBD1 (6 bases). This CDR3 is built from 13 residues. V lost 8 bases, J lost 7 bases, and 17 bases lay in between. Germline V gene sequence: CDR1 SNHLY, CDR2 FYNNEI. CDR3 loop: CASSHGGPGGYTF. The CDR3 bases are TGTGCCAGCTCCCACGGGGGGCCAGGTGGCTACACCTTC. Combining the CDR3 with reference TRBV2 and TRBJ1-2 gives the whole variable domain EPEVTQTPSHQVTQMGQEVILRCVPISNHLYFYWYRQILGQKVEFLVSFYNNEISEKSEIFDDQFSVERPDGSNFTLKIRSTKLEDSAMYFCASSHGGPGGYTFGSGTRLTVV.

The V gene is TRBV19, the J gene TRBJ2-3; TRBD1 is a possible D gene (6 bases). V lost 6 bases, J lost 4 bases, and 8 bases lay in between. The CDR3 is made up of 12 amino acids. The germline V gene encodes CDR1 LNHDA and CDR2 SQIVND (reference sequence). CDR3 residues: CASRRQADTQYF. The CDR3 coding sequence is TGTGCCAGTAGGCGACAGGCAGATACGCAGTATTTT.

The V gene is TRBV5-1, the J gene TRBJ2-7; 7 nucleotides agree with TRBD2. This CDR3 has 16 residues. Trimming cost V 4 bases and J 2 bases; bases outside gene matches: 12. Looked up from germline, CDR1 is SGHRS and CDR2 is YFSETQ. CDR3 nucleotides: TGCGCCAGCAGCAGCCAGTTTGGGGGACTAACCTACGAGCAGTACTTC. Amino acids: CASSSQFGGLTYEQYF.

In its sample, this clone was seen once. J is TRBJ1-6 and V is TRBV7-8; D remains unclear. The ends were cut back, 6 bases at V and 6 bases at J, with 15 bases in the middle. The germline V gene encodes CDR1 SGHVS and CDR2 FQNEAQ. The CDR3 totals 15 residues. CDR3 residues: CASRRSTQLNSPLHF. The CDR3 DNA is TGTGCCAGCAGGAGAAGCACGCAACTTAATTCACCCCTCCACTTT.

CDR3 in DNA: TGTGCCAGCAGTACTAGCGGGGGCACAGATACGCAGTATTTT. Its translation is CASSTSGGTDTQYF. This sequence joins TRBV6-6 and TRBJ2-3; 10 bases are a match to TRBD2. The CDR3 loop spans 14 amino acids. The V gene end was trimmed by 5 bases and the J gene end by 1 base; junction bases not matched to a gene: 0. The germline V gene has CDR1 MNHNY and CDR2 SVGAGI (reference sequence).

V is TRBV12-5 and J is TRBJ2-2; the match to TRBD2 covers 13 bases. CDR3 length: 17 amino acids. Germline V gene lookup returns CDR1 LGHNT and CDR2 FRNRAP. J lost 2 bases, V lost 4 bases, and 4 bases had no gene match. The DNA of the CDR3 is TGTGCTAGTGGTTCGGGGACTAGCGGGAAAAACACCGGGGAGCTGTTTTTT. Its protein is CASGSGTSGKNTGELFF. The variable domain in full, completed from reference TRBV12-5 and TRBJ2-2, reads DARVTQTPRHKVTEMGQEVTMRCQPILGHNTVFWYRQTMMQGLELLAYFRNRAPLDDSGMPKDRFSAEMPDATLATLKIQPSEPRDSAVYFCASGSGTSGKNTGELFFGEGSRLTVL.

In DNA, the CDR3 is TGTGCCTGCCGGGGGGCTGCGGGGGAGACCCAGTACTTC. Translated, it gives CACRGAAGETQYF. V gene TRBV6-5 combines with J gene TRBJ2-5, with a tentative D call TRBD2 (7 bases). Germline loops: CDR1 MNHEY, CDR2 SVGAGI. V was pared by 11 bases and J by 5 bases, with 18 bases between. This CDR3 has 13 residues.

This clone appeared once. This chain links TRBV7-2 with TRBJ1-1, with D perhaps matching TRBD1 (5 bases). The V gene's germline CDR1 is SGHTA and CDR2 FQGNSA. The CDR3 runs 14 residues. Trimming cost V 0 bases and J 11 bases, with 16 bases left between them. The CDR3 protein is CASSLALQGAGAFF. DNA for the CDR3: TGTGCCAGCAGCTTAGCGCTACAAGGGGCTGGTGCTTTCTTT. The entire variable domain, with the rest obtained from reference TRBV7-2 and TRBJ1-1, is as follows: GAGVSQSPSNKVTEKGKDVELRCDPISGHTALYWYRQSLGQGLEFLIYFQGNSAPDKSGLPSDRFSAERTGGSVSTLTIQRTQQEDSAVYLCASSLALQGAGAFFGQGTRLTVV.